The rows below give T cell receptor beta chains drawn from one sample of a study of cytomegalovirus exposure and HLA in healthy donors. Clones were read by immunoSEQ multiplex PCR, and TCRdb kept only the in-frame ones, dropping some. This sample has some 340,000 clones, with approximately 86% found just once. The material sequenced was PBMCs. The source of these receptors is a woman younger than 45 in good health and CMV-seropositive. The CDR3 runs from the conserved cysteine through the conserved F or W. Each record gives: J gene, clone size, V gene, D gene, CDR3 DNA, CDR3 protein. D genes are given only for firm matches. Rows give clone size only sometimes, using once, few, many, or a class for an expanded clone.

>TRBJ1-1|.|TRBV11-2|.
TGTGCCAGCAGCCCCGCCCCATGGGGCACTGAAGCTTTCTTT
CASSPAPWGTEAFF
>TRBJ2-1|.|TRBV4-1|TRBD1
TGCGCCAGCAGCCAGGGACAGTGGAACAATGAGCAGTTCTTC
CASSQGQWNNEQFF
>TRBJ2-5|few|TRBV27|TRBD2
TGTGCCAGCAGTCCCCGCGGACTAGCGGGAGTGGAGACCCAGTACTTC
CASSPRGLAGVETQYF
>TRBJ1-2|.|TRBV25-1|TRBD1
TGTGCCAGCAGAAGGGAGGGGGCAAACTATGGCTACACCTTC
CASRREGANYGYTF
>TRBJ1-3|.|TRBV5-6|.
TGTGCCAGCAGCTTGGATTCCAGAAACACCATATATTTT
CASSLDSRNTIYF
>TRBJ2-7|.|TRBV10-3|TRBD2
TGTGCAACCGGGGCTAGCGGGGTAAGCTCCTACGAGCAGTACTTC
CATGASGVSSYEQYF
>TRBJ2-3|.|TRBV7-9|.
TGTGCCAGCAGCTTTGGGCTGAGCACAGATACGCAGTATTTT
CASSFGLSTDTQYF
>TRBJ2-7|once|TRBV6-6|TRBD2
TGTGCCAGCAGTTACGGAGCGGCTAGCGGGAACTACGAGCAGTACTTC
CASSYGAASGNYEQYF
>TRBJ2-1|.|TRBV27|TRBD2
TGTGCCACTGGGACTAGCTCCTACAATGAGCAGTTCTTC
CATGTSSYNEQFF
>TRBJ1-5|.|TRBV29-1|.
TGCAGCGTTGGGGTTGGGGGGCAGGCTAATCAGCCCCAGCATTTT
CSVGVGGQANQPQHF
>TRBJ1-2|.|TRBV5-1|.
TGCGCCAGCAGCCCGACCTACAGGGTTGGCTACACCTTC
CASSPTYRVGYTF
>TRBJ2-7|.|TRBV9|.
TGTGCCAGCAGCGTAGGGGTGGGCCACGAGCAGTACTTC
CASSVGVGHEQYF
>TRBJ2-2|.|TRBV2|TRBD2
TGTGCCAGCAGCAAGGGACTAGCGGGAGTCGGGGAGCTGTTTTTT
CASSKGLAGVGELFF
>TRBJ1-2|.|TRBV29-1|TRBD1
TGCAGCGTTGAGGGGGGACAGAACTATGGCTACACCTTC
CSVEGGQNYGYTF
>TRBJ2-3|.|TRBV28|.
TGTGCCAGCAGGTATCAAAGCACAGATACGCAGTATTTT
CASRYQSTDTQYF
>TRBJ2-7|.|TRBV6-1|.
TGTGCCAGCAGTGCATATCTAGCCTACGAGCAGTACTTC
CASSAYLAYEQYF
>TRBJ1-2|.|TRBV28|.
TGTGCCAGCAGTCCACGAAACTATGGCTACACCTTC
CASSPRNYGYTF
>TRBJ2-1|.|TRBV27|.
TGTGCCAGCAGTCCGCGTTTGGGGCGAAATGAGCAGTTCTTC
CASSPRLGRNEQFF
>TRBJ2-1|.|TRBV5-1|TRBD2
TGCGCCAGCAGCTTGACGCTAGCGGGGGGGAACTCCTACAATGAGCAGTTCTTC
CASSLTLAGGNSYNEQFF
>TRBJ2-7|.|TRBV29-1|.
TGCAGCGTTTCCCAAAAGGTATCCCCGGGGTATCCCTACGAGCAGTACTTC
CSVSQKVSPGYPYEQYF
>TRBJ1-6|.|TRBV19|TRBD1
TGTGCCAGTAGTACAGGGGGCTCACCCCTCCACTTT
CASSTGGSPLHF
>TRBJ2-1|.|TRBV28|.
TGTGCCAGCACCCGGACAGCTTACAATGAGCAGTTCTTC
CASTRTAYNEQFF
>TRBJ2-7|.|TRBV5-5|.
TGTGCCAGCAGCTTGGGGGCCGGGGGCGAGCAGTACTTC
CASSLGAGGEQYF
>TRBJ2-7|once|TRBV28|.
TGTGCCAGCAGCTTCAGCCCGTACGAGCAGTACTTC
CASSFSPYEQYF
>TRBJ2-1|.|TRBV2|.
TGTGCCAACCGGGAAGGCTCCTACAATGAGCAGTTCTTC
CANREGSYNEQFF
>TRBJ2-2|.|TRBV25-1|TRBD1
TGTGCCAGCAGTGCCCCCGGGACAGGGGGCTCCGGGGAGCTGTTTTTT
CASSAPGTGGSGELFF
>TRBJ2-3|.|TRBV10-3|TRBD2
TGTGCCATCAGGGGACTAGCGGGAAGCACAGATACGCAGTATTTT
CAIRGLAGSTDTQYF
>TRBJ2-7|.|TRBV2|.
TGTGCCAGCAGTGCCGATTCCTACGAGCAGTACTTC
CASSADSYEQYF
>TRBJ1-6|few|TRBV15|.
TGTGCCACCAGCAGAGCTGACCGGGATTCACCCCTCCACTTT
CATSRADRDSPLHF
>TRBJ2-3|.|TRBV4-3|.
TGCGCCAGCAGCCAAGCGGGGAGTGCAGATACGCAGTATTTT
CASSQAGSADTQYF
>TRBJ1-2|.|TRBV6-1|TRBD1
TGTGCCAGCAGTGAAGGGACAGGGTTGTCCCCTAACTATGGCTACACCTTC
CASSEGTGLSPNYGYTF
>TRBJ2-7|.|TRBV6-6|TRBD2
TGTGCCAGCAAATTAACAGCGGGAGTATCCTACGAGCAGTACTTC
CASKLTAGVSYEQYF
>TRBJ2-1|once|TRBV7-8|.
TGTGCCAGCAGCTTAGTTGCTAGTGAGCAGTTCTTC
CASSLVASEQFF
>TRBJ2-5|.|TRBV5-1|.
TGCGCCAGCAGGGAAGGGGACCAAGAGACCCAGTACTTC
CASREGDQETQYF
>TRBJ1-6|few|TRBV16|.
TGTGCCAGCAGCCAGGTACTGAGTTCACCCCTCCACTTT
CASSQVLSSPLHF
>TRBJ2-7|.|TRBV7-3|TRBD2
TGTGCCAGCAGTCCAGAGGCTAGCGGGCGCTACGAGCAGTACTTC
CASSPEASGRYEQYF
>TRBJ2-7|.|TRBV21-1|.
TGTGCCAGCAGCAATCCCTTGGACAGGAGCCTCTACGAGCAGTACTTC
CASSNPLDRSLYEQYF
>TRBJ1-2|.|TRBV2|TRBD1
TGTGCCAGCAGTTCCCGGACAGGACGCTACACCTTC
CASSSRTGRYTF
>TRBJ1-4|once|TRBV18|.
TGTGCCAGCTCATCGGGGCTGATTGGGGAAAAACTGTTTTTT
CASSSGLIGEKLFF
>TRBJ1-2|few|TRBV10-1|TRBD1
TGCGCCAGCGTCCGGGACAGGACCCACTATGGCTACACCTTC
CASVRDRTHYGYTF
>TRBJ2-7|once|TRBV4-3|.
TGCGCCAGCAGCCAAGATTCATCCTCCTCCTACGAGCAGTACTTC
CASSQDSSSSYEQYF
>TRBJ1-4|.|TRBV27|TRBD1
TGTGCCAGCAGTGGGGACAGGGGGCGTGAAAAACTGTTTTTT
CASSGDRGREKLFF
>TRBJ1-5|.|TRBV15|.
TGTGCCACCAGCAGAGGGGGGGGCCGGGTCCATCAGCCCCAGCATTTT
CATSRGGGRVHQPQHF